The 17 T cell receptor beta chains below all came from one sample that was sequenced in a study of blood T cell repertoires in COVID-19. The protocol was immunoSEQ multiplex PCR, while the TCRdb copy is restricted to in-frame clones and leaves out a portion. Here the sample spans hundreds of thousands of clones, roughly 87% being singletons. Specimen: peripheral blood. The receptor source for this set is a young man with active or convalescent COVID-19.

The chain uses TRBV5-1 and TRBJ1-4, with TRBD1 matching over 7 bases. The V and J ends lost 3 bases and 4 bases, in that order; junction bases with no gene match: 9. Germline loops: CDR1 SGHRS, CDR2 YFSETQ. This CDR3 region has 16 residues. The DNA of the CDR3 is TGCGCCAGCAGCTCCTCAGGGGGAAGAGTTAATGAAAAACTGTTTTTT. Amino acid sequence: CASSSSGGRVNEKLFF.

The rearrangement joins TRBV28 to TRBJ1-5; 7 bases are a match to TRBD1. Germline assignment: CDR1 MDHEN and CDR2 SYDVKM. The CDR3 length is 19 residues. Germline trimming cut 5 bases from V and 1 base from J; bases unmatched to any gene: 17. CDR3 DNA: TGTGCCAGCAGTACAGCAGGACAGGCCGCTTGGAAAAGCAATCAGCCCCAGCATTTT. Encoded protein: CASSTAGQAAWKSNQPQHF. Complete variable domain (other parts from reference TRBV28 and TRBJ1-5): DVKVTQSSRYLVKRTGEKVFLECVQDMDHENMFWYRQDPGLGLRLIYFSYDVKMKEKGDIPEGYSVSREKKERFSLILESASTNQTSMYLCASSTAGQAAWKSNQPQHFGDGTRLSIL.

The CDR3 region has the DNA TGTGCCAGCAGCGCTACGGGAGAAAGAGGCAATGAGCAGTTCTTC. It codes for CASSATGERGNEQFF. The J gene is TRBJ2-1, the V gene TRBV9; D is possibly TRBD2 (6 bases). The CDR3 loop spans 15 amino acids. In germline, CDR1 is SGDLS, CDR2 YYNGEE. V lost 3 bases and J lost 6, with 16 bases in between.

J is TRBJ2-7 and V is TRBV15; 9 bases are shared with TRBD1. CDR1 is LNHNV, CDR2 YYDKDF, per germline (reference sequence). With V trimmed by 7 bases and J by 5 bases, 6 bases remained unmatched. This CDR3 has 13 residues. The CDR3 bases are TGTGCCACCAACCAGGACAGGGGCAACGAGCAGTACTTC. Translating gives CATNQDRGNEQYF.

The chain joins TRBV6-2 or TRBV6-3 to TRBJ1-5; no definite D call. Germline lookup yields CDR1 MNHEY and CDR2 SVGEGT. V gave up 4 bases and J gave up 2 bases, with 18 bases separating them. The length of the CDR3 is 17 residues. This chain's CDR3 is CASSLRSGLVGNQPQHF. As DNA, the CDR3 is TGTGCCAGCAGTTTAAGGAGTGGCTTGGTGGGCAATCAGCCCCAGCATTTT.

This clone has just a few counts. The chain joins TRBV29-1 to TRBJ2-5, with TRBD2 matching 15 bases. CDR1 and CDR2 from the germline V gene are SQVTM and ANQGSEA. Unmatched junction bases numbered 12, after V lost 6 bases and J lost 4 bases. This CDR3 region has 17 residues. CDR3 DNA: TGCAGCGTCTGCCCCGGACTAGCGGGGGGGCTACGAGAGACCCAGTACTTC. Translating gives CSVCPGLAGGLRETQYF.

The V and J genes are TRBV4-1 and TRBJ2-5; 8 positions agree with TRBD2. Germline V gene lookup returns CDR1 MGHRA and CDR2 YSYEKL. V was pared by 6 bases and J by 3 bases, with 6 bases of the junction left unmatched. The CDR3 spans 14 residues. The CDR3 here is CASSQAGGEETQYF. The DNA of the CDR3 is TGCGCCAGCAGTCAGGCGGGGGGCGAAGAGACCCAGTACTTC.

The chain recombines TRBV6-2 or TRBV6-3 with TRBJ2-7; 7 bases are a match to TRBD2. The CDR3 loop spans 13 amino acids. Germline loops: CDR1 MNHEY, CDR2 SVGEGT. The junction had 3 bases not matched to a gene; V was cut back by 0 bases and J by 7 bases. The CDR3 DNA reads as TGTGCCAGCAGTTACTCAGAGGGAGGGGAGCAGTACTTC. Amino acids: CASSYSEGGEQYF.

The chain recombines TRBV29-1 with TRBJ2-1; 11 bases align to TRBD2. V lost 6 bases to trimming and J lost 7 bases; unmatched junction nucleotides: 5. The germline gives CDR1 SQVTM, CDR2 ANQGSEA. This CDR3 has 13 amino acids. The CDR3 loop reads CSVVAGGVNEQFF. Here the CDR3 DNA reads TGCAGCGTAGTAGCGGGAGGGGTAAATGAGCAGTTCTTC.

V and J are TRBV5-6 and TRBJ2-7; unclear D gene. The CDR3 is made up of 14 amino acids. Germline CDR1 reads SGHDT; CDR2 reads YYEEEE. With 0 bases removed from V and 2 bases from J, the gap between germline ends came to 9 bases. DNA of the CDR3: TGTGCCAGCAGCTTGGGAGCTGCCACCTACGAGCAGTACTTC. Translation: CASSLGAATYEQYF.

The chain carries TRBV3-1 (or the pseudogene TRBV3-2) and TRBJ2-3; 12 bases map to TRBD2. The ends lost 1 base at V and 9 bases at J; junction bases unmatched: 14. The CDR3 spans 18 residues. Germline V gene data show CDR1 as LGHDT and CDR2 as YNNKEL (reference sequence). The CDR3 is CASSQALLAGGYSGTQYF. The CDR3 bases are TGTGCCAGCAGCCAAGCTCTACTAGCGGGAGGCTATTCAGGGACGCAGTATTTT.

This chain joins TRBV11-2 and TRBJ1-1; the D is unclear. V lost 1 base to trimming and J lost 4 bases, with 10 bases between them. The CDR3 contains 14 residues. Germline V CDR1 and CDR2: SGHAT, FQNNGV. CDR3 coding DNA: TGTGCCAGCAGCTTAGTGGGCCCTACCACTGAAGCTTTCTTT. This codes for CASSLVGPTTEAFF.

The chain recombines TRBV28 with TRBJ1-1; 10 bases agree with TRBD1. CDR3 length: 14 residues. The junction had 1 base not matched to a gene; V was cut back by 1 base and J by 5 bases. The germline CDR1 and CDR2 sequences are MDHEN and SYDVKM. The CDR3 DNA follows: TGTGCCAGCAGTTTATTGGGACAGGGGACTGAAGCTTTCTTT. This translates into CASSLLGQGTEAFF.

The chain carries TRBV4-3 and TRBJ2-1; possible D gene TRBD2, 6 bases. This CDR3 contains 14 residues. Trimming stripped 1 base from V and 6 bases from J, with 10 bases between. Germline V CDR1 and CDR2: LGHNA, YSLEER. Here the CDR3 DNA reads TGCGCCAGCAGCCAAGGACTAGAAATCAATGAGCAGTTCTTC. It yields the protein CASSQGLEINEQFF.

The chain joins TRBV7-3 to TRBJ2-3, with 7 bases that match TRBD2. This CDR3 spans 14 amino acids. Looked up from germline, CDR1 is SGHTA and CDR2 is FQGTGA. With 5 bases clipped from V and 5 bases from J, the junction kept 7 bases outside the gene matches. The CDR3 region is CASSPGGSGDTQYF. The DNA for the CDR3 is TGTGCCAGCAGCCCGGGGGGTTCGGGAGATACGCAGTATTTT.

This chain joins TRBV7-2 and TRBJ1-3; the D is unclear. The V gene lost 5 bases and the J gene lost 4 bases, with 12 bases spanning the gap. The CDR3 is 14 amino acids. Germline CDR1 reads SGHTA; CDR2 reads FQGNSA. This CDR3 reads CASSTSGGGNTIYF. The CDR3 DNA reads TGTGCCAGCAGCACATCCGGAGGCGGAAACACCATATATTTT.

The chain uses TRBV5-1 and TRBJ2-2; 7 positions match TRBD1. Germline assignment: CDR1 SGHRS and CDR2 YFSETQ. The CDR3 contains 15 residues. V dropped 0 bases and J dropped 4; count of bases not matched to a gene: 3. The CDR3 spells CASSLGAGGTGELFF. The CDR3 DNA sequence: TGCGCCAGCAGCTTGGGGGCAGGGGGCACCGGGGAGCTGTTTTTT.